Given below is one T cell receptor beta chain in context. Its antigen is currently unknown. Germline CDR1 LGHDT, CDR2 YNNKEL (reference sequence). This CDR3 comprises 17 residues. The ends lost 6 bases at V and 1 base at J; junction bases unmatched: 11. TCRdb fed the 5' RACE reads into MiXCR, producing one record per CDR3 protein. The data show about 530,000 distinct CDR3 sequences, with 20% to 25% seen just once and more than 0.4% held by the top ten. The data derive from a study of identical twins. General study points: Recombination models fit unrelated individuals' TCR alpha sharing but underestimated twins'.

These data were also reused for a study on yellow fever vaccine responses in identical twins.

The sequenced material came from CD4+ T cells sorted from blood. The chain employs TRBV3-1 and TRBJ2-2, with 7 nucleotides matching TRBD2. The sequence came from a woman between 18 and 29 years old in good health. CDR3 in amino acids: CASSHLPAGMNTGELFF. The CDR3 bases are TGTGCCAGCAGTCACCTACCAGCGGGGATGAACACCGGGGAGCTGTTTTTT.